Detailed here is one T cell receptor beta chain. Its antigen remains unknown. The method was immunoSEQ multiplex PCR; TCRdb's version includes in-frame clones alone and lacks a portion of them. The sample contains some 2 million clones, approximately 94% of which appear only once. Trimming pared 5 bases from V and 4 bases from J, leaving 13 bases between. Germline values: CDR1 SGHTA, CDR2 FQGTGA. CDR3 length: 14 residues. CD8 cells classed as naive were CD45RO-negative and positively selected for CCR7, excluding terminally differentiated effector memory CD45RA+ cells. The data are from a study of shared clonotypes between healthy human individuals. Background on the study: CD4 naive and memory got three plates each, CD8 naive two, CD8 memory one. Study-wide results and caveats: Sampling was confined to blood; repertoires within tissues likely differ. Among donors, sharing of clonotypes was expected to be affected by sequencing depth. When naive CD4 clonotypes were compared across several donors, roughly 4.9% were shared.

This TCR derives from a young man in good health. Sequences were obtained from naive CD8+ T cells sorted from blood. V is TRBV7-3 and J is TRBJ2-3, with TRBD1 as a possible D gene (6 bases). DNA for the CDR3: TGTGCCAGCAGCCTAATTGGACAGTCAGATACGCAGTATTTT. The encoded protein is CASSLIGQSDTQYF.